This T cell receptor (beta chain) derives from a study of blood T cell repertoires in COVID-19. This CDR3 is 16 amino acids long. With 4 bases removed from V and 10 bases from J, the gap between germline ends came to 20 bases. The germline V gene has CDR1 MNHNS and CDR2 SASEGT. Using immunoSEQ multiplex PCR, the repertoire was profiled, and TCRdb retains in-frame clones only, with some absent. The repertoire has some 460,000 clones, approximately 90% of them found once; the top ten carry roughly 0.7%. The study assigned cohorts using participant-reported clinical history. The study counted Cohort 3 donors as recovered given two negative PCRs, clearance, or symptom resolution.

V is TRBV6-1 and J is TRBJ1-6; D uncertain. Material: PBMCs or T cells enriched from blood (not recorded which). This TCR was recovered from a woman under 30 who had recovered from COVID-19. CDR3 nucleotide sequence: TGTGCCAGCAGTGTGACGCGCGGGAGGGAAGGATCACCCCTCCACTTT. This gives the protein CASSVTRGREGSPLHF.